This TCR beta chain was observed in a study of cytomegalovirus exposure and HLA in healthy donors. PCR was performed using 60 Vbeta and 13 Jbeta primers. Using immunoSEQ multiplex PCR, the repertoire was profiled, and TCRdb retains in-frame clones only, with some absent. The table shows under 150,000 clones, with around 74% occurring only once. The V end lost 2 bases, the J end lost 7 bases, and 12 bases lay between the germline ends. Germline loops: CDR1 SGHDT, CDR2 YYEEEE. The CDR3 has 13 residues. This clone was seen only a few times. Sequenced input: PBMCs. The source of this sequence is a woman in her late teens or twenties in good health and CMV-seronegative. The chain couples TRBV5-6 to TRBJ1-1; unclear D gene. CDR3 in DNA: TGTGCCAGCAGCTTCCCGACCGGAGGTGAAGCTTTCTTT. Translation gives CASSFPTGGEAFF.